This T cell receptor (beta chain) emerged from a study of T cell responses to AZD1222 COVID-19 vaccine. CDR1 LGHDT and CDR2 YNNKEL come from the germline V gene (reference sequence). Trimming removed 0 bases from V and 1 base from J, with 14 bases in between. The CDR3 covers 17 residues. Libraries were prepared by immunoSEQ multiplex PCR; TCRdb keeps only in-frame clonotypes and omits some of them. The sample contains some 66,000 clones, 89% of which appear only once. The specimen comprised peripheral blood, sampled 28 days after the second AZD1222 dose. The TCR originated in an adult who received the AZD1222 COVID-19 vaccine. J is TRBJ2-3 and V is TRBV3-1 (or the pseudogene TRBV3-2); a possible D gene is TRBD2 (6 bases). CDR3 sequence reads: CASSQDRAGMGTDTQYF. The CDR3 DNA reads TGTGCCAGCAGCCAAGATCGGGCGGGAATGGGCACAGATACGCAGTATTTT.